The following is a T cell receptor beta chain sequence with its context. The sample is drawn from a study of cytomegalovirus exposure and HLA in healthy donors. Sequencing was performed with immunoSEQ multiplex PCR; in TCRdb, only in-frame clones are kept and a portion is missing. Of around 150,000 clones in the sample, around 89% are singletons; the top ten hold approximately 3.1%. CDR3 length: 16 residues. V was trimmed by 0 bases and J by 3 bases, leaving 14 bases between them. The germline CDR1 and CDR2 sequences are SGDLS and YYNGEE. The specimen sequenced was PBMCs. The source of this sequence is a man in his late teens or twenties in good health and CMV-seronegative. The V call is TRBV9, the J call TRBJ2-3, with D unresolved. CDR3 residues: CASSVGAASSTDTQYF. The CDR3 region has the DNA TGTGCCAGCAGCGTAGGTGCGGCCTCCTCTACAGATACGCAGTATTTT.